The 26 T cell receptor beta chains given below trace back to one sample, sequenced in a study of T-cell reconstitution after alpha-beta-depleted transplantation in children. For TCRbeta, the library was prepared with unique molecular identifiers. MiXCR, applied by TCRdb to the PCR reads, yields one record per CDR3 protein. The top ten hold under 30% of the sample, which has about 440,000 distinct CDR3 sequences, around 46% seen once. Sequences were derived from PBMCs, sampled before TCRalphabeta/CD19-depleted stem cell transplant. These TCRs come from a girl aged 2-10 years with aplastic anemia, due to receive a stem cell transplant.

The chain joins TRBV27 to TRBJ2-2; 10 bases agree with TRBD1. The V gene's germline CDR1 is MNHEY and CDR2 SMNVEV (reference sequence). CDR3 length equals 17 residues. The J segment lost 4 bases and the V segment lost 6 bases, leaving 11 bases of the junction unmatched. CDR3 nucleotides: TGTGCCAGCAGGAATAGGGGGGGGACAGGGGTCACCGGGGAGCTGTTTTTT. Translated: CASRNRGGTGVTGELFF.

V usage is TRBV6-2 or TRBV6-3 and J usage is TRBJ1-4; D remains unclear. V gave up 0 bases and J gave up 8 bases, with 10 bases separating them. This CDR3 is 14 amino acids long. Germline lookup yields CDR1 MNHEY and CDR2 SVGEGT. CDR3 sequence: CASSYSTVGEKLFF. The CDR3 bases are TGTGCCAGCAGTTACTCGACGGTGGGGGAAAAACTGTTTTTT.

The chain has TRBV5-6 and TRBJ1-1; D gene ambiguous. V was shortened by 0 bases and J by 8 bases, with 8 bases between the two germline ends. Germline lookup yields CDR1 SGHDT and CDR2 YYEEEE. CDR3 length equals 12 residues. The CDR3 DNA sequence: TGTGCCAGCAGCTTGGGACTCCTAGAAGCTTTCTTT. Its protein is CASSLGLLEAFF.

The chain employs TRBV25-1 and TRBJ2-3; D may be TRBD1 or TRBD2 (6 bases each). Germline loops: CDR1 MGHDK, CDR2 SYGVNS. Trimming removed 3 bases at V and 4 bases at J, with 23 bases between. There are 18 residues in the CDR3. The CDR3 nucleotides are TGTGCCAGCAGTGACCCCAAAGGGTGGGGGGCGCGCCCAGATACGCAGTATTTT. It is translated as CASSDPKGWGARPDTQYF.

The V gene is TRBV7-6, the J gene TRBJ2-1; 10 nucleotides align to TRBD2. The CDR3 is 18 residues long. The germline gives CDR1 SGHVS, CDR2 FNYEAQ. V trimming: 6 bases; J trimming: 1 base; junction bases outside the gene matches: 12. The CDR3 sequence: CASSRGAGGPRSYNEQFF. The CDR3 coding sequence is TGTGCCAGCAGTCGGGGAGCGGGAGGGCCCCGGTCCTACAATGAGCAGTTCTTC.

This clonotype was picked up one time. The chain employs TRBV5-1 and TRBJ2-1; D is ambiguous. There are 13 residues in the CDR3. V was shortened by 6 bases and J by 5 bases, with 12 bases between the two germline ends. CDR1 is SGHRS, CDR2 YFSETQ, per germline. The CDR3 here is CASMDGANNEQFF. Written as DNA, the CDR3 is TGCGCCAGCATGGACGGTGCAAACAATGAGCAGTTCTTC.

This clonotype has a single count. The chain combines TRBV4-1 with TRBJ1-5, with D unresolved. Germline lookup yields CDR1 MGHRA and CDR2 YSYEKL. V shed 1 base and J shed 5 bases, with 15 bases lying between them. The CDR3 is 16 residues long. The CDR3 nucleotides read TGCGCCAGCAGCCAAGGTCCGACCGGGTACGATCAGCCCCAGCATTTT. Residues: CASSQGPTGYDQPQHF.

This clonotype was observed many times. This chain joins TRBV12-3 or TRBV12-4 and TRBJ1-3; 10 nucleotides align to TRBD1. V lost 7 bases to trimming and J lost 3 bases; unmatched junction nucleotides: 9. The CDR3 spans 16 residues. The CDR3 region is CASTRDRGIDGNTIYF. As DNA, the CDR3 is TGTGCCAGCACCCGGGACAGGGGAATTGATGGAAACACCATATATTTT.

This clonotype was seen repeatedly, ten times or more. The CDR3 loop reads CAGRRAGTEAFF. The CDR3 DNA sequence: TGTGCCGGGAGAAGGGCGGGAACTGAAGCTTTCTTT. V gene TRBV28 combines with J gene TRBJ1-1; D uncertain. Per germline, CDR1 MDHEN and CDR2 SYDVKM. V lost 11 bases and J 5 bases, leaving 15 bases between the germline ends. The CDR3 covers 12 residues.

This clonotype has a handful of counts. This chain links TRBV27 with TRBJ2-1; D not certain. Trimming pared 3 bases from V and 10 bases from J, leaving 10 bases between. CDR1 and CDR2 (germline): MNHEY, SMNVEV (reference sequence). This CDR3 contains 12 residues. The CDR3 coding sequence is TGTGCCAGCAGTTTCTCCCGTGGCGAGCAGTTCTTC. Translation: CASSFSRGEQFF.

This clonotype was observed at least ten times. The V and J genes are TRBV15 and TRBJ2-1; possibly TRBD2 for D (6 bases). Germline V gives CDR1 LNHNV, CDR2 YYDKDF (reference sequence). V lost 3 bases to trimming and J lost 0 bases, with 9 bases between them. The length of the CDR3 is 15 residues. CDR3 sequence reads: CATSRGGGSYNEQFF. CDR3 nucleotides: TGTGCCACCAGCAGGGGAGGCGGCTCCTACAATGAGCAGTTCTTC.

Many counts were recorded for this clonotype. The chain recombines TRBV28 with TRBJ1-5, with a possible D match to TRBD1 (6 bases). The CDR3 length is 14 residues. V was pared by 5 bases and J by 7 bases, with 15 bases between. Germline V gene lookup returns CDR1 MDHEN and CDR2 SYDVKM. CDR3 protein: CASSGTTREQPQHF. CDR3 bases: TGTGCCAGCAGTGGGACAACGCGGGAACAGCCCCAGCATTTT.

V is TRBV9 and J is TRBJ1-2; D perhaps matches TRBD1 (5 bases). V lost 2 bases, J lost 2 bases, and 10 bases lay in between. The germline gives CDR1 SGDLS, CDR2 YYNGEE. The CDR3 sequence is 14 residues long. The CDR3: CASSVSGGNYGYTF. As DNA, the CDR3 is TGTGCCAGCAGCGTGTCTGGGGGGAACTATGGCTACACCTTC. Based on the CDR3 plus reference TRBV9 and TRBJ1-2, the full variable domain is DSGVTQTPKHLITATGQRVTLRCSPRSGDLSVYWYQQSLDQGLQFLIQYYNGEERAKGNILERFSAQQFPDLHSELNLSSLELGDSALYFCASSVSGGNYGYTFGSGTRLTVV.

The gene calls are TRBV18 and TRBJ2-7; D not resolved. V lost 2 bases and J 3 bases, leaving 5 bases between the germline ends. The CDR3 consists of 12 residues. Germline V gene sequence: CDR1 KGHSH, CDR2 LQKENI. CDR3 nucleotide sequence: TGTGCCAGCTCACCAAACGACTACGAGCAGTACTTC. This gives the protein CASSPNDYEQYF. The entire variable domain, with the rest obtained from reference TRBV18 and TRBJ2-7, is as follows: NAGVMQNPRHLVRRRGQEARLRCSPMKGHSHVYWYRQLPEEGLKFMVYLQKENIIDESGMPKERFSAEFPKEGPSILRIQQVVRGDSAAYFCASSPNDYEQYFGPGTRLTVT.

The V and J genes are TRBV12-3 or TRBV12-4 and TRBJ2-7, with unresolved D. The CDR3 loop spans 12 amino acids. The V and J ends lost 8 bases and 5 bases respectively, with 13 bases between them. The DNA for the CDR3 is TGTGCCAGCGGCACAAAGACGAACGAGCAGTACTTC. Protein: CASGTKTNEQYF.

At least ten counts were recorded for this clonotype. The chain couples TRBV15 to TRBJ2-1, with 11 bases lining up with TRBD2. Germline CDR1 reads LNHNV; CDR2 reads YYDKDF (reference sequence). V lost 1 base, J lost 4 bases, and 15 bases stayed unmatched. This CDR3 comprises 20 residues. The DNA for the CDR3 is TGTGCCACCAGCAGAGCCCGGGGGACTAGCGGTGGGGGGAATTACAATGAGCAGTTCTTC. It encodes CATSRARGTSGGGNYNEQFF.

In this sample, this clonotype turned up a few times. It may be a read error: a sequence one base away is much more abundant. DNA for the CDR3: TGTGCCAGCGGGCGACAGGGGAACGACGAGCATTACTTC. It yields the protein CASGRQGNDEHYF. This chain links TRBV4-2 with TRBJ2-7; 8 bases agree with TRBD1. The germline CDR1 and CDR2 sequences are LGHNA and YNFKEQ. The CDR3 has 13 residues.

This clonotype was seen at least ten times. This chain links TRBV3-1 with TRBJ1-2, with D hard to call. Trimming stripped 0 bases from V and 6 bases from J, with 20 bases between. This CDR3 spans 17 amino acids. Germline CDR1 LGHDT, CDR2 YNNKEL (reference sequence). CDR3 region: CASSQDLPGLRGHGYTF. CDR3 nucleotide sequence: TGTGCCAGCAGCCAAGATCTTCCCGGGCTCCGAGGGCATGGCTACACCTTC. Looking up the rest from reference TRBV3-1 and TRBJ1-2 gives the full variable domain: DTAVSQTPKYLVTQMGNDKSIKCEQNLGHDTMYWYKQDSKKFLKIMFSYNNKELIINETVPNRFSPKSPDKAHLNLHINSLELGDSAVYFCASSQDLPGLRGHGYTFGSGTRLTVV.

The genes are TRBV5-1 and TRBJ2-3; D possibly corresponds to TRBD2 (5 bases). V lost 1 base and J 5 bases, leaving 14 bases between the germline ends. Germline CDR1 and CDR2: SGHRS and YFSETQ. The CDR3 runs to 15 residues. The CDR3 spells CASSLLGGSGDTQYF. CDR3 coding DNA: TGCGCCAGCAGCTTGCTGGGCGGGTCGGGAGATACGCAGTATTTT.

The genes are TRBV6-5 and TRBJ2-2; a possible D gene is TRBD2 (6 bases). Germline V gene data show CDR1 as MNHEY and CDR2 as SVGAGI. CDR3 size: 18 residues. V was clipped by 0 bases and J by 4 bases, with 18 bases between them. In DNA form, the CDR3 reads TGTGCCAGCAGTTACTCAGAAACCGGGACTTTCGCCACCGGGGAGCTGTTTTTT. It codes for CASSYSETGTFATGELFF.

The chain recombines TRBV20-1 with TRBJ2-7, with D unresolved. The CDR3 has 15 amino acids. Trimming removed 3 bases from V and 4 bases from J, with 19 bases in between. Germline V gives CDR1 DFQATT, CDR2 SNEGSKA (reference sequence). CDR3: CSARVPGWVTYEQYF. Written as DNA, the CDR3 is TGCAGTGCTAGGGTCCCAGGATGGGTGACTTACGAGCAGTACTTC.

This chain uses TRBV5-1 with TRBJ2-5, with 8 bases matching TRBD2. This CDR3 has 15 amino acids. J gave up 1 base and V 4 bases, and 6 bases lay outside the gene matches. CDR1 and CDR2 from the germline V gene are SGHRS and YFSETQ. The CDR3 bases are TGCGCCAGCAGCGGGTCGACTAGCGCCCAAGAGACCCAGTACTTC. Protein product: CASSGSTSAQETQYF.

This clonotype has a count of ten or more. The chain uses TRBV11-2 and TRBJ2-1, with a weak D call TRBD1 (7 bases). Germline CDR1 and CDR2: SGHAT and FQNNGV. This CDR3 has 17 residues. Trimming took off 1 base at V and 8 bases at J, with 21 bases between the two ends. CDR3 in amino acids: CASSLGRYRGGSDEQFF. CDR3 coding DNA: TGTGCCAGCAGCTTAGGGAGATACAGGGGAGGTTCGGATGAGCAGTTCTTC. The complete variable domain, with remaining parts taken from reference TRBV11-2 and TRBJ2-1, reads EAGVAQSPRYKIIEKRQSVAFWCNPISGHATLYWYQQILGQGPKLLIQFQNNGVVDDSQLPKDRFSAERLKGVDSTLKIQPAKLEDSAVYLCASSLGRYRGGSDEQFFGPGTRLTVL.

The chain carries TRBV7-2 and TRBJ2-7; D gene ambiguous. Trimming cost V 4 bases and J 2 bases, with 18 bases left between them. The CDR3 loop spans 16 amino acids. CDR1 is SGHTA and CDR2 is FQGNSA in the germline V gene. In nucleotides, the CDR3 is TGTGCCAGCAGCTCGTTGACGGAACAAGGGACCTACGAGCAGTACTTC. Amino acids: CASSSLTEQGTYEQYF. Based on the CDR3 plus reference TRBV7-2 and TRBJ2-7, the full variable domain is GAGVSQSPSNKVTEKGKDVELRCDPISGHTALYWYRQSLGQGLEFLIYFQGNSAPDKSGLPSDRFSAERTGGSVSTLTIQRTQQEDSAVYLCASSSLTEQGTYEQYFGPGTRLTVT.

This clonotype was counted ten times or more. The chain links TRBV20-1 to TRBJ1-6; D is undetermined. This CDR3 is built from 14 residues. V shed 3 bases and J shed 8 bases, with 14 bases lying between them. CDR1 and CDR2 from the germline V gene are DFQATT and SNEGSKA (reference sequence). The CDR3 sequence is CSARDPLSDSPLHF. The CDR3 region has the DNA TGCAGTGCTAGGGACCCCCTCTCGGATTCACCCCTCCACTTT.

The chain is built from TRBV29-1 and TRBJ2-3, with a weak D call TRBD2 (5 bases). CDR3 length equals 12 residues. Germline V gives CDR1 SQVTM, CDR2 ANQGSEA. The V end was cut by 2 bases, the J end by 7 bases, with 10 bases between. The DNA for the CDR3 is TGCAGCGTTGAACCTAGCCCATATACGCAGTATTTT. The encoded protein is CSVEPSPYTQYF.